The 24 T cell receptor beta chains reported below all come from one sample, sequenced in a study of OX40 agonist ivuxolimab in advanced cancers. The protocol was immunoSEQ multiplex PCR, while the TCRdb copy is restricted to in-frame clones and leaves out a portion. The sample holds tens of thousands of clones, just under 95% seen once. The material sequenced was CD4+ or CD8+ T cells sorted from blood, taken in a trial of the OX40 agonist ivuxolimab. The source is an adult with an advanced solid tumor such as melanoma, head and neck, liver or kidney cancer.

This clone was observed a single time. The CDR3, as DNA: TGTGCCAGCAGCATTAGGACAGCGATTTATAGCAATCAGCCCCAGCATTTT. Translation gives CASSIRTAIYSNQPQHF. The V gene is TRBV21-1, the J gene TRBJ1-5; TRBD1 is the table's D call and was not checked against the DNA. TRBV21-1 is recorded as a pseudogene. This CDR3 has 17 amino acids.

The rearrangement joins TRBV2 to TRBJ1-1, with a possible D match to TRBD1 (5 bases). Germline CDR1 SNHLY, CDR2 FYNNEI. This CDR3 has 15 amino acids. Trimming left V 4 bases short and J 2 bases short, with 14 bases between. CDR3 loop: CASSGVDTINTEAFF. The CDR3 DNA is TGTGCCAGCAGTGGGGTGGACACAATAAACACTGAAGCTTTCTTT.

The chain is built from TRBV6-1 and TRBJ2-3, with TRBD2 as a possible D gene (6 bases). Germline-derived CDR1 and CDR2 are MNHNS and SASEGT. The V gene lost 1 base and the J gene lost 1 base, with 9 bases spanning the gap. There are 15 residues in the CDR3. The CDR3 DNA sequence: TGTGCCAGCAGTGAAGGACTAGGGGGCACAGATACGCAGTATTTT. This translates into CASSEGLGGTDTQYF.

The V gene is TRBV30, the J gene TRBJ2-1, with D tentatively TRBD1 (6 bases). Germline CDR1 reads GTSNPN; CDR2 reads SVGIG (reference sequence). Deletions cut 4 bases from V and 8 bases from J, with 21 bases between. The CDR3 spans 15 residues. CDR3 bases: TGTGCCTGGAACCTGGCGCAGGGGCGCTGGCATGAGCAGTTCTTC. This sequence encodes CAWNLAQGRWHEQFF.

The chain has TRBV29-1 and TRBJ2-7; maybe TRBD2 (6 bases). Trimming shortened V by 7 bases and J by 0 bases, and 13 bases separated the two germline ends. The CDR3 sequence is 13 residues long. CDR1 and CDR2 (germline): SQVTM, ANQGSEA. CDR3 nucleotide sequence: TGCAGCGGGGTGGGCGGGAACTCCTACGAGCAGTACTTC. It yields the protein CSGVGGNSYEQYF.

The chain carries TRBV29-1 and TRBJ1-1; D is uncertain. V shed 7 bases and J shed 1 base, with 7 bases lying between them. The V gene's germline CDR1 is SQVTM and CDR2 ANQGSEA. This CDR3 region has 11 residues. The CDR3 DNA reads TGCAGCGGCCACTCGAACACTGAAGCTTTCTTT. Residues: CSGHSNTEAFF. The full variable domain, completed using reference TRBV29-1 and TRBJ1-1, is SAVISQKPSRDICQRGTSLTIQCQVDSQVTMMFWYRQQPGQSLTLIATANQGSEATYESGFVIDKFPISRPNLTFSTLTVSNMSPEDSSIYLCSGHSNTEAFFGQGTRLTVV.

The chain joins TRBV28 to TRBJ2-3, with 7 bases that match TRBD1. The CDR3 runs to 16 residues. CDR1 and CDR2 from the germline V gene are MDHEN and SYDVKM. J lost 4 bases, V lost 4 bases, and 11 bases had no gene match. CDR3 bases: TGTGCCAGCAGTTCCGAGACAGGGAGATATGCAGATACGCAGTATTTT. It codes for CASSSETGRYADTQYF. Full variable domain (remainder filled in from reference TRBV28 and TRBJ2-3): DVKVTQSSRYLVKRTGEKVFLECVQDMDHENMFWYRQDPGLGLRLIYFSYDVKMKEKGDIPEGYSVSREKKERFSLILESASTNQTSMYLCASSSETGRYADTQYFGPGTRLTVL.

The chain recombines TRBV14 with TRBJ2-7; D not certain. CDR3 length equals 11 residues. The germline V gene encodes CDR1 SGHDN and CDR2 FVKESK. V was trimmed by 5 bases and J by 4 bases, leaving 6 bases between them. The CDR3 DNA reads TGTGCCAGCAGCGTGACTTACGAGCAGTACTTC. Its protein product is CASSVTYEQYF.

The genes are TRBV9 and TRBJ2-7; D unresolved. The CDR3 consists of 13 residues. Trimming removed 5 bases from V and 7 bases from J, with 16 bases in between. Germline values: CDR1 SGDLS, CDR2 YYNGEE. CDR3 region: CASSPAQTEEQYF. For the CDR3, the DNA is TGTGCCAGCAGTCCCGCCCAGACGGAGGAGCAGTACTTC.

The rearrangement joins TRBV7-3 to TRBJ2-7, with D unresolved. Germline CDR1 SGHTA, CDR2 FQGTGA. V lost 6 bases to trimming and J lost 3 bases, with 6 bases between them. This CDR3 spans 11 amino acids. This CDR3 is CASSPDYEQYF. CDR3 DNA: TGTGCCAGCAGTCCGGACTACGAGCAGTACTTC.

The chain combines TRBV6-4 with TRBJ1-1; D perhaps matches TRBD1 (5 bases). Germline CDR1 MRHNA, CDR2 SNTAGT. Trimming removed 4 bases from V and 4 bases from J, with 10 bases in between. This CDR3 contains 13 residues. CDR3 sequence: CASSGRDGTEAFF. CDR3 bases: TGTGCCAGCAGTGGCAGGGACGGCACTGAAGCTTTCTTT.

The gene calls are TRBV10-3 and TRBJ2-1, with no clear D. Between the trimmed V and J ends, which lost 3 bases and 5 bases, there was a span of 11 bases. Germline lookup yields CDR1 ENHRY and CDR2 SYGVKD. This CDR3 has 14 amino acids. The CDR3 sequence: CAISDLRSDNEQFF. CDR3 nucleotides: TGTGCCATCAGTGATTTAAGGAGCGACAATGAGCAGTTCTTC.

The chain links TRBV4-3 to TRBJ2-3; D unclear. The CDR3 contains 16 residues. The V gene lost 4 bases and the J gene lost 0 bases, with 14 bases spanning the gap. Germline loops: CDR1 LGHNA, CDR2 YSLEER. This chain's CDR3 is CASSPRWPTSTDTQYF. DNA for the CDR3: TGCGCCAGCAGCCCCAGGTGGCCCACAAGCACAGATACGCAGTATTTT.

This chain's CDR3 is CASSLAGTGREQFF. CDR3 coding DNA: TGTGCCAGCAGCCTGGCCGGGACAGGGCGCGAGCAGTTCTTC. This sequence joins TRBV11-3 and TRBJ2-1; 9 bases fit TRBD1. The length of the CDR3 is 14 residues. CDR1 is SGHNT and CDR2 is YENEEA in the germline V gene. After removal of 5 bases from V and 10 bases from J, the junction contained 9 bases not matched to a gene.

The CDR3 DNA sequence: TGTGCCAGCAGCTTAGCCAGCAGAACAGATACGCAGTATTTT. Its translation: CASSLASRTDTQYF. The chain has TRBV7-9 and TRBJ2-3; D remains unclear. The V end was cut by 0 bases, the J end by 3 bases, with 7 bases between. CDR1 and CDR2 from the germline V gene are SEHNR and FQNEAQ (reference sequence). This CDR3 region has 14 residues.

This clone was detected only once. The chain employs TRBV25-1 and TRBJ2-2, with D unclear. The CDR3 runs 11 residues. Germline V CDR1 and CDR2: MGHDK, SYGVNS. V lost 8 bases, J lost 7 bases, and 8 bases lay in between. Here the CDR3 reads CASLHGGELFF. CDR3 coding DNA: TGTGCCAGCTTACACGGCGGGGAGCTGTTTTTT.

The chain is built from TRBV5-6 and TRBJ2-7; 10 bases line up with TRBD2. The V segment lost 3 bases and the J segment 3 bases; nucleotides outside the gene matches: 15. CDR1 and CDR2 (germline): SGHDT, YYEEEE. The CDR3 is made up of 18 amino acids. In nucleotides, the CDR3 is TGTGCCAGCAGCTCCGATGGAACGACTAGCGGGTCTGTCTACGAGCAGTACTTC. Protein: CASSSDGTTSGSVYEQYF.

The CDR3 bases are TGTGCCACCAGCCCCGGGACTAGCGGGAGTTATAGCGAGCAGTATTTT. Protein product: CATSPGTSGSYSEQYF. This rearrangement joins TRBV15 to TRBJ2-3; 14 nucleotides match TRBD2. Trimming at V came to 5 bases and at J to 11 bases, leaving 12 bases not matched to a gene. Germline V gene lookup returns CDR1 LNHNV and CDR2 YYDKDF (reference sequence). This CDR3 has 16 amino acids.

The chain carries TRBV5-6 and TRBJ1-4, with a tentative D call TRBD1 (5 bases). Germline V gene lookup returns CDR1 SGHDT and CDR2 YYEEEE. The CDR3 runs to 16 residues. V was pared by 3 bases and J by 2 bases, with 14 bases between. CDR3 in amino acids: CASSSWGGRTNEKLFF. CDR3 bases: TGTGCCAGCAGCTCCTGGGGCGGGAGGACTAATGAAAAACTGTTTTTT.

The J gene is TRBJ2-3, the V gene TRBV7-9, with 8 nucleotides matching TRBD2. The germline V gene has CDR1 SEHNR and CDR2 FQNEAQ (reference sequence). The CDR3 consists of 15 residues. V was pared by 4 bases and J by 7 bases, with 10 bases of the junction left unmatched. DNA of the CDR3: TGTGCCAGCAGCTCGACGGGGGGGAAAGTGAATACGCAGTATTTT. Amino acids: CASSSTGGKVNTQYF. Based on the CDR3 plus reference TRBV7-9 and TRBJ2-3, the full variable domain is DTGVSQNPRHKITKRGQNVTFRCDPISEHNRLYWYRQTLGQGPEFLTYFQNEAQLEKSRLLSDRFSAERPKGSFSTLEIQRTEQGDSAMYLCASSSTGGKVNTQYFGPGTRLTVL.

This clone was seen only a few times. The rearrangement joins TRBV6-5 to TRBJ2-1; D is unresolved. Germline CDR1 and CDR2: MNHEY and SVGAGI. V dropped 6 bases and J dropped 8 bases, with 11 bases sitting between them. The CDR3 has 12 residues. Here the CDR3 DNA reads TGTGCCAGCAGCCTCCTTGGCGATGAGCAGTTCTTC. Protein product: CASSLLGDEQFF.

CDR3 in amino acids: CASSQGPAGRRTGELFF. The CDR3 region has the DNA TGTGCCAGCAGCCAAGGACCTGCCGGGAGAAGAACCGGGGAGCTGTTTTTT. This chain connects TRBV4-2 to TRBJ2-2; TRBD2 might be the D (6 bases). This CDR3 comprises 17 residues. Germline V gene sequence: CDR1 LGHNA, CDR2 YNFKEQ. Trimming shortened V by 1 base and J by 5 bases, and 17 bases separated the two germline ends.

The chain has TRBV9 and TRBJ2-1, with no clear D. This CDR3 is 15 amino acids long. V dropped 2 bases and J dropped 0 bases, with 9 bases sitting between them. CDR1 is SGDLS, CDR2 YYNGEE, per germline. The CDR3 bases are TGTGCCAGCAGCGTTATTCCGAGCTCCTACAATGAGCAGTTCTTC. Translation: CASSVIPSSYNEQFF.

The chain uses TRBV5-1 and TRBJ2-3; D unresolved. The CDR3 is 12 amino acids. V was clipped by 4 bases and J by 3 bases, with 6 bases between them. Germline V gene sequence: CDR1 SGHRS, CDR2 YFSETQ. The CDR3 here is CASSEPTDTQYF. As DNA, the CDR3 is TGCGCCAGCAGCGAACCGACAGATACGCAGTATTTT.